The 18 T cell receptor beta chains listed next were all sequenced from one sample in a study of beta chain features in type 1 diabetes. Whole-study results and caveats: Researchers report that Type 1 diabetes patients had moderately but significantly shorter TCRB CDR3s across all four CD4+ subsets.

No antigen is known for these receptors. Sequencing targeted expressed TCRB transcripts, as all isolated RNA had been reverse transcribed. Only in-frame clones appear in the TCRdb table, and some are missing; sequencing was by immunoSEQ multiplex PCR. Among a few hundred thousand clones listed, more than 13% were seen once. The sample taken for sequencing was naive CD4+ T cells from blood. These TCRs come from a man aged 30-40 years with type 1 diabetes.

There are a few counts of this clone. The chain employs TRBV19 and TRBJ1-5; no reliable D call. The CDR3 covers 16 residues. Trimming left V 3 bases short and J 3 bases short, with 15 bases between. Germline CDR1 and CDR2: LNHDA and SQIVND (reference sequence). CDR3 DNA sequence: TGTGCCAGTAGTATCAGTATTATGAGGGACAATCAGCCCCAGCATTTT. This gives the protein CASSISIMRDNQPQHF.

This chain links TRBV29-1 with TRBJ2-3; 11 bases line up with TRBD2. The CDR3 runs 15 residues. V lost 1 base to trimming and J lost 5 bases; unmatched junction nucleotides: 5. The germline gives CDR1 SQVTM, CDR2 ANQGSEA. The CDR3: CSVEALAGGRDTQYF. The CDR3, as DNA: TGCAGCGTTGAAGCATTAGCGGGAGGGAGAGATACGCAGTATTTT.

This clone appeared a few times. This sequence joins TRBV28 and TRBJ2-3; 9 positions match TRBD1. This CDR3 spans 14 amino acids. Trimming removed 5 bases from V and 4 bases from J; junction bases left unmatched: 4. Germline V lookup: CDR1 MDHEN, CDR2 SYDVKM. CDR3 amino acids: CASSRTGVPDTQYF. For the CDR3, the DNA is TGTGCCAGCAGTCGGACAGGGGTCCCAGATACGCAGTATTTT.

The CDR3 DNA follows: TGTGCCAGCAGCTTAAGACAGAGCACAGATACGCAGTATTTT. Translation gives CASSLRQSTDTQYF. This rearrangement joins TRBV7-3 to TRBJ2-3, with D perhaps matching TRBD1 (5 bases). Germline V lookup: CDR1 SGHTA, CDR2 FQGTGA. The CDR3 sequence is 14 residues long. Trimming removed 1 base from V and 0 bases from J, with 5 bases in between.

The table lists this clone with a few counts. The CDR3 DNA reads as TGTGCCAGCTCACCACCAATTTCCAGGGGGCCCTACAATGAGCAGTTCTTC. The encoded protein is CASSPPISRGPYNEQFF. V usage is TRBV18 and J usage is TRBJ2-1; 8 positions match TRBD1. The CDR3 length is 17 residues. The trim removed 0 bases at V and 2 bases at J, leaving 6 bases unmatched. Germline values: CDR1 KGHSH, CDR2 LQKENI.

There are a few counts of this clone. The chain has TRBV6-6 and TRBJ2-2; D gene ambiguous. The germline V gene has CDR1 MNHNY and CDR2 SVGAGI (reference sequence). The V gene lost 0 bases and the J gene lost 8 bases, with 13 bases spanning the gap. The CDR3 consists of 15 residues. The CDR3 loop is CASSYSLRESGELFF. The CDR3 DNA is TGTGCCAGCAGTTACTCTCTCCGAGAATCAGGGGAGCTGTTTTTT.

This clone appeared a few times. J is TRBJ2-1 and V is TRBV2; 10 bases are shared with TRBD2. This CDR3 has 14 residues. Germline V gives CDR1 SNHLY, CDR2 FYNNEI. Trimming removed 6 bases from V and 4 bases from J; junction bases left unmatched: 3. CDR3 region: CASSGTSVYNEQFF. The DNA of the CDR3 is TGTGCCAGCAGCGGGACTAGCGTGTACAATGAGCAGTTCTTC.

This clone was detected only a few times. V usage is TRBV28 and J usage is TRBJ2-5, with no clear D. V was trimmed by 4 bases and J by 3 bases, leaving 12 bases between them. The CDR3 has 14 residues. Germline V lookup: CDR1 MDHEN, CDR2 SYDVKM. The CDR3 reads CASSSLQKKETQYF. The CDR3, as DNA: TGTGCCAGCAGTTCCCTACAGAAAAAAGAGACCCAGTACTTC.

The chain links TRBV6-5 to TRBJ1-1; TRBD1 matches 8 bases. CDR1 MNHEY and CDR2 SVGAGI come from the germline V gene. CDR3 length: 14 residues. The J segment lost 0 bases and the V segment lost 5 bases, leaving 2 bases of the junction unmatched. This chain's CDR3 is CASSRQGMNTEAFF. The DNA for the CDR3 is TGTGCCAGCAGTCGACAGGGGATGAACACTGAAGCTTTCTTT.

This clone was seen more than once but under ten times. The V call is TRBV9, the J call TRBJ2-5; perhaps TRBD2 as D (5 bases). The germline gives CDR1 SGDLS, CDR2 YYNGEE. CDR3 length: 15 amino acids. Trimming took 1 base from V and 5 from J, leaving 15 bases between them. The CDR3 nucleotides read TGTGCCAGCAGCGTATTGAATCGAGAGGGCGAGACCCAGTACTTC. Protein: CASSVLNREGETQYF.

The rearrangement uses TRBV5-1 and TRBJ1-1; the D gene is possibly TRBD1 (5 bases). Germline CDR1 is SGHRS and CDR2 is YFSETQ. The V end was cut by 0 bases, the J end by 1 base, with 13 bases between. The CDR3 sequence is 16 residues long. CDR3 sequence: CASSLELRAGNTEAFF. The DNA of the CDR3 is TGCGCCAGCAGCTTGGAACTCAGGGCTGGGAACACTGAAGCTTTCTTT.

The V and J genes are TRBV27 and TRBJ2-2; 7 bases map to TRBD1. The CDR3 loop spans 15 amino acids. V was clipped by 4 bases and J by 6 bases; unmatched bases: 8. The germline CDR1 and CDR2 sequences are MNHEY and SMNVEV (reference sequence). The CDR3 loop is CASSYRDRAAGELFF. CDR3 sequence (DNA): TGTGCCAGCAGTTACCGCGACAGGGCGGCCGGGGAGCTGTTTTTT.

The rearrangement links TRBV15 to TRBJ2-7; TRBD1 aligns across 9 bases. CDR3 length: 15 amino acids. Per the germline V gene, CDR1 is LNHNV and CDR2 is YYDKDF (reference sequence). Losses at the gene ends were 0 bases for V and 6 bases for J; bases not matched to a gene: 6. In nucleotides, the CDR3 is TGTGCCACCAGCAGAGATCGGGGGACAGGGAGCGAGCAGTACTTC. It translates to CATSRDRGTGSEQYF.

The V call is TRBV4-2, the J call TRBJ2-1; 9 bases map to TRBD2. The junction had 5 bases not matched to a gene; V was cut back by 0 bases and J by 5 bases. The CDR3 has 16 residues. CDR1 and CDR2 from the germline V gene are LGHNA and YNFKEQ. CDR3 bases: TGTGCCAGCAGCCAAGATCCGGCGGGAGGGAACAATGAGCAGTTCTTC. Translating gives CASSQDPAGGNNEQFF.

This rearrangement joins TRBV30 to TRBJ1-2; D is ambiguous. Trimming stripped 0 bases from V and 4 bases from J, with 15 bases between. The germline gives CDR1 GTSNPN, CDR2 SVGIG (reference sequence). This CDR3 comprises 15 residues. CDR3 sequence (DNA): TGTGCCTGGAGTGTGGGAAACAGCGGACCCTATGGCTACACCTTC. This translates into CAWSVGNSGPYGYTF.

This clone showed up just a few times. The chain employs TRBV7-2 and TRBJ2-1; TRBD2 might be the D (6 bases). V lost 6 bases to trimming and J lost 2 bases, with 11 bases between them. Per the germline V gene, CDR1 is SGHTA and CDR2 is FQGNSA. The CDR3 covers 14 residues. The CDR3 DNA reads as TGTGCCAGCAGTCCCGGGGAGGCCTACAATGAGCAGTTCTTC. It encodes CASSPGEAYNEQFF.

This chain joins TRBV28 and TRBJ2-1, with 8 bases identical to TRBD1. With 5 bases clipped from V and 4 bases from J, the junction kept 7 bases outside the gene matches. The CDR3 covers 15 residues. Germline CDR1 is MDHEN and CDR2 is SYDVKM. This CDR3 is CASSPGGQGYNEQFF. The CDR3 DNA sequence: TGTGCCAGCAGTCCCGGTGGACAGGGTTACAATGAGCAGTTCTTC. Variable domain in full (rest from reference TRBV28 and TRBJ2-1): DVKVTQSSRYLVKRTGEKVFLECVQDMDHENMFWYRQDPGLGLRLIYFSYDVKMKEKGDIPEGYSVSREKKERFSLILESASTNQTSMYLCASSPGGQGYNEQFFGPGTRLTVL.

The rearrangement links TRBV7-2 to TRBJ2-2, with D tentatively TRBD2 (5 bases). Germline V gene lookup returns CDR1 SGHTA and CDR2 FQGNSA. The CDR3 covers 15 residues. The germline V and J ends were trimmed by 5 bases and 7 bases, with 17 bases remaining between them. CDR3 DNA sequence: TGTGCCAGCAGCCCAACGAGGGCCCATGGCGGGGAGCTGTTTTTT. It encodes CASSPTRAHGGELFF.